The clone carrying this TCR beta chain was seen only a few times. The entry originates in a study of cytotoxic CD8 clonotypes in ibrutinib-treated CLL. Overall study: Response samples were obtained once patients had received a median about 12 months of treatment, range 6 to 36.

TCRdb's copy holds only in-frame clones and misses some; the assay was immunoSEQ multiplex PCR. This sample yields hundreds of thousands of clones, of which around 66% are seen a single time; 5% to 6.5% belongs to the top ten. CDR1 is SGHTA and CDR2 is FQGTGA in the germline V gene. This CDR3 is built from 14 residues. With 2 bases clipped from V and 8 bases from J, the junction kept 4 bases outside the gene matches. The chain employs TRBV7-3 and TRBJ2-1; TRBD2 aligns across 9 bases. The sample was PBMCs, taken after 36 months of ibrutinib treatment. This clonotype was obtained from a human donor with chronic lymphocytic leukemia. The CDR3 nucleotides are TGTGCCAGCAGCTTACTAGCGGGAAAGGATGAGCAGTTCTTC. Its translation is CASSLLAGKDEQFF.